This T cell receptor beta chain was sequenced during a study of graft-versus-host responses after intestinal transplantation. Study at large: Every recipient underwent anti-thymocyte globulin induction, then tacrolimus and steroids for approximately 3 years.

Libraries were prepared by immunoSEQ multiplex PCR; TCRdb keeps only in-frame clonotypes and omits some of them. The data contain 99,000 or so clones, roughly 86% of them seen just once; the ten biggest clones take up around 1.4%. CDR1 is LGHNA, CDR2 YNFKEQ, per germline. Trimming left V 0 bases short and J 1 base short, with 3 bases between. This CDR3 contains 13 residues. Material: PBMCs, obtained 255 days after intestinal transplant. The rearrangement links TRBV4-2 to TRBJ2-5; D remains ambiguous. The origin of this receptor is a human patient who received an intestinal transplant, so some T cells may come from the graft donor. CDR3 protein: CASSQEFQETQYF. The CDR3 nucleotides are TGTGCCAGCAGCCAAGAATTCCAAGAGACCCAGTACTTC.